Each of the 27 T cell receptor beta chains below was sequenced from the same sample in a study of identical twins. Each CDR3 protein gets one entry after TCRdb re-called the 5' RACE reads with MiXCR. Seen here are 1.5 million or so distinct CDR3 sequences, about 32% observed once, and the top ten hold around 0.25%. The sample taken for sequencing was cord blood. The receptors derive from a newborn girl in good health.

This clonotype turned up a few times. CDR3 region: CASNGGSSYNEQFF. CDR3 nucleotide sequence: TGCGCCAGCAATGGGGGGAGCTCCTACAATGAGCAGTTCTTC. The chain carries TRBV5-1 and TRBJ2-1, with D maybe TRBD2 (6 bases). The CDR3 length is 14 residues. Trimming stripped 6 bases from V and 0 bases from J, with 10 bases between. CDR1 is SGHRS, CDR2 YFSETQ, per germline.

CDR3 residues: CSASDIAYKQYF. In DNA form, the CDR3 reads TGCAGTGCTAGTGACATAGCCTACAAGCAGTACTTC. The chain couples TRBV20-1 to TRBJ2-4; D remains unclear. V was clipped by 3 bases and J by 13 bases, with 16 bases between them. The CDR3 runs to 12 residues. Germline V gene data show CDR1 as DFQATT and CDR2 as SNEGSKA (reference sequence).

CDR3 bases: TGTGCCAGCAAGGGACTAGCGGGAGGTAGCACCGGGGAGCTGTTTTTT. Amino acid sequence: CASKGLAGGSTGELFF. V usage is TRBV6-8 and J usage is TRBJ2-2; 15 positions agree with TRBD2. The V gene's germline CDR1 is MNHGY and CDR2 SAAAGT. V lost 7 bases to trimming and J lost 4 bases; unmatched junction nucleotides: 4. The CDR3 runs 16 residues.

The chain combines TRBV11-2 with TRBJ2-7; tentatively, D is TRBD2 (5 bases). The CDR3 has 19 amino acids. The germline V and J ends were trimmed by 0 bases and 0 bases, with 21 bases remaining between them. From germline, CDR1 is SGHAT and CDR2 FQNNGV. The DNA of the CDR3 is TGTGCCAGCAGCTTAGATCTAGGGCTAGCCCTCACCAACTCCTACGAGCAGTACTTC. This codes for CASSLDLGLALTNSYEQYF.

This clonotype was counted many times. This chain links TRBV29-1 with TRBJ2-4; D perhaps matches TRBD2 (6 bases). V lost 4 bases and J 3 bases, leaving 10 bases between the germline ends. Germline lookup yields CDR1 SQVTM and CDR2 ANQGSEA. The CDR3 loop spans 13 amino acids. CDR3 in amino acids: CSVAHSGKNIQYF. The CDR3 DNA reads as TGCAGCGTTGCCCATAGCGGCAAAAACATTCAGTACTTC. The whole variable domain, remainder taken from reference TRBV29-1 and TRBJ2-4, is SAVISQKPSRDICQRGTSLTIQCQVDSQVTMMFWYRQQPGQSLTLIATANQGSEATYESGFVIDKFPISRPNLTFSTLTVSNMSPEDSSIYLCSVAHSGKNIQYFGAGTRLSVL.

To note about this clonotype: At one boundary the junction diverges from the germline segment, which might be a read error. The chain couples TRBV13 to TRBJ2-1; a weak D match, TRBD2 (6 bases). The length of the CDR3 is 15 residues. Germline CDR1 is PRHDT and CDR2 is FYEKMQ (reference sequence). The CDR3 nucleotides read TGTGCCGGCAGCTCCCTAGCGACACACTACAATGAGCAGTTCTTC. Translated: CAGSSLATHYNEQFF.

The chain recombines TRBV28 with TRBJ1-1; weak D call: TRBD1 (6 bases). Germline V CDR1 and CDR2: MDHEN, SYDVKM. The CDR3 covers 12 residues. V was pared by 6 bases and J by 9 bases, with 14 bases between. In nucleotides, the CDR3 is TGTGCCAGCAGCCACTCACAGGGTAAAGCTTTCTTT. This encodes CASSHSQGKAFF.

This clonotype was seen many times. The rearrangement links TRBV6-5 to TRBJ1-4; possibly TRBD1 for D (5 bases). This CDR3 region has 15 residues. The V end was cut by 2 bases, the J end by 0 bases, with 7 bases between. The germline V gene encodes CDR1 MNHEY and CDR2 SVGAGI. The CDR3 loop reads CASSYETATNEKLFF. For the CDR3, the DNA is TGTGCCAGCAGTTACGAGACAGCAACTAATGAAAAACTGTTTTTT.

The chain combines TRBV10-3 with TRBJ2-1; D perhaps matches TRBD2 (5 bases). The closer fit of TRBJ2-7 to the DNA end suggests the J call may be wrong. The germline V gene encodes CDR1 ENHRY and CDR2 SYGVKD. CDR3 length equals 15 residues. Written as DNA, the CDR3 is TGTGCCATCAGGGCAGGAGGCAGATCCTACAATGAGCAGTACTTC. Protein sequence: CAIRAGGRSYNEQYF.

This chain connects TRBV15 to TRBJ1-1; possible D gene TRBD1, 5 bases. The V gene lost 8 bases and the J gene lost 5 bases, with 15 bases spanning the gap. This CDR3 has 13 residues. Germline V gene data show CDR1 as LNHNV and CDR2 as YYDKDF (reference sequence). Here the CDR3 reads CATGQGSRTEAFF. CDR3 bases: TGTGCCACCGGGCAGGGCTCGAGGACTGAAGCTTTCTTT.

The chain is built from TRBV6-1 and TRBJ2-7, with 8 nucleotides matching TRBD2. Germline V lookup: CDR1 MNHNS, CDR2 SASEGT. The CDR3 spans 15 residues. V lost 2 bases to trimming and J lost 3 bases; unmatched junction nucleotides: 6. CDR3 sequence: CASSEPGGRLYEQYF. The DNA of the CDR3 is TGTGCCAGCAGTGAACCGGGCGGGAGGCTCTACGAGCAGTACTTC.

The chain carries TRBV20-1 and TRBJ1-6, with D maybe TRBD1 (6 bases). Germline V gene lookup returns CDR1 DFQATT and CDR2 SNEGSKA (reference sequence). Trimming took 2 bases from V and 7 from J, leaving 15 bases between them. This CDR3 comprises 15 residues. The CDR3 DNA reads TGCAGTGCTAGATTTGGGGGCAGGGACAATTCACCCCTCCACTTT. Translated, it gives CSARFGGRDNSPLHF.

Worth noting for this clonotype: The germline gene is not matched at one end of the junction; a read error may be the cause. The chain uses TRBV6-6 and TRBJ2-1; TRBD2 matches 13 bases. This CDR3 has 17 amino acids. CDR1 MNHNY and CDR2 SVGAGI come from the germline V gene (reference sequence). The CDR3, as DNA: TGTGCCAGCAGCCGGATACTAGCGGGAGGGTCCTGCAATGAGCAGTTCTTC. Translated: CASSRILAGGSCNEQFF.

This clonotype was detected only a few times. The junction does not match germline at one end; this may be a read error. The chain joins TRBV6-1 to TRBJ1-4; 7 bases align to TRBD1. CDR1 and CDR2 (germline): MNHNS, SASEGT. The CDR3 extends over 13 amino acids. DNA for the CDR3: TGTGCCTGCAGGGGGACACTTAATGAAAAACTGTTTTTT. It yields the protein CACRGTLNEKLFF.

This clonotype came up many times. The chain couples TRBV7-9 to TRBJ2-7, with D possibly being TRBD1 (6 bases). The germline V and J ends were trimmed by 3 bases and 10 bases, with 16 bases remaining between them. Germline V lookup: CDR1 SEHNR, CDR2 FQNEAQ (reference sequence). The CDR3 is made up of 13 amino acids. Here the CDR3 reads CASSFRDQGGQYF. The CDR3 DNA reads TGTGCCAGCAGCTTTCGGGACCAAGGGGGTCAGTACTTC.

Notes on this clonotype: A much bigger clone sits one base away, suggesting this may be a read error. The rearrangement links TRBV18 to TRBJ2-1; no clear D gene. The ends were cut back, 3 bases at V and 8 bases at J, with 8 bases in the middle. Germline lookup yields CDR1 KGHSH and CDR2 LQKENI. The CDR3 has 12 residues. Written as DNA, the CDR3 is TGTGCCAGCTCACCTAGGTGGGATGAGCAGTTCTTC. It codes for CASSPRWDEQFF.

This clonotype occurred a few times. This chain connects TRBV7-8 to TRBJ1-2; TRBD1 is a possible D gene (5 bases). Deletions cut 5 bases from V and 8 bases from J, with 15 bases between. Germline values: CDR1 SGHVS, CDR2 FQNEAQ. This CDR3 is 13 amino acids long. The CDR3 protein is CASSPRLGEGYTF. The DNA for the CDR3 is TGTGCCAGCAGCCCTCGACTGGGGGAGGGCTACACCTTC. The full variable domain, completed using reference TRBV7-8 and TRBJ1-2, is GAGVSQSPRYKVAKRGQDVALRCDPISGHVSLFWYQQALGQGPEFLTYFQNEAQLDKSGLPSDRFFAERPEGSVSTLKIQRTQQEDSAVYLCASSPRLGEGYTFGSGTRLTVV.

The CDR3 nucleotides are TGTGCCAGCAGTTTGGGTGGTGGGCGGATCTCCTACAATGAGCAGTTCTTC. Translation gives CASSLGGGRISYNEQFF. The J gene is TRBJ2-1, the V gene TRBV27; D remains ambiguous. Germline CDR1 is MNHEY and CDR2 is SMNVEV (reference sequence). The CDR3 sequence is 17 residues long. Trimming took off 3 bases at V and 0 bases at J, with 15 bases between the two ends.

The J gene is TRBJ2-5, the V gene TRBV21-1. TRBV21-1 is marked as a pseudogene. The CDR3 has 12 amino acids. CDR3 DNA sequence: TGTGCCAGCAGCAAGAAGGAAGAGACCCAGTACTTC. This encodes CASSKKEETQYF.

This clonotype was observed a few times. The J gene is TRBJ1-1, the V gene TRBV10-3, with D uncertain. This CDR3 has 16 amino acids. CDR1 is ENHRY and CDR2 is SYGVKD in the germline V gene. V was cut by 0 bases and J by 4 bases, with 15 bases left in between. The CDR3 reads CAISESPGGMRTEAFF. CDR3 in DNA: TGTGCCATCAGTGAGTCTCCGGGCGGTATGCGCACTGAAGCTTTCTTT.

The chain has TRBV18 and TRBJ2-1; D may be TRBD1 or TRBD2 (6 bases each). Trimming took 2 bases from V and 6 from J, leaving 17 bases between them. The length of the CDR3 is 16 residues. Germline V gene data show CDR1 as KGHSH and CDR2 as LQKENI. The DNA of the CDR3 is TGTGCCAGCTCACCAGGACTAAGGACAGCCATCAATGAGCAGTTCTTC. It is translated as CASSPGLRTAINEQFF.

This clonotype was seen just once. The chain is built from TRBV7-9 and TRBJ1-2; D not resolved. Trimming took 1 base from V and 7 from J, leaving 13 bases between them. The germline gives CDR1 SEHNR, CDR2 FQNEAQ (reference sequence). This CDR3 is built from 14 residues. In nucleotides, the CDR3 is TGTGCCAGCAGCTTAGAGGTGGACTTGGGTGGCTACACCTTC. Its protein product is CASSLEVDLGGYTF.

The chain carries TRBV5-5 and TRBJ2-1; D possibly corresponds to TRBD1 (7 bases). Trimming shortened V by 7 bases and J by 3 bases, and 14 bases separated the two germline ends. The CDR3 runs to 14 residues. Germline values: CDR1 SGHKS, CDR2 YYEKEE (reference sequence). CDR3 sequence reads: CASGRQGGYNEQFF. In DNA form, the CDR3 reads TGTGCCAGCGGACGACAGGGAGGCTACAATGAGCAGTTCTTC. The complete variable domain, with remaining parts taken from reference TRBV5-5 and TRBJ2-1, reads DAGVTQSPTHLIKTRGQQVTLRCSPISGHKSVSWYQQVLGQGPQFIFQYYEKEERGRGNFPDRFSARQFPNYSSELNVNALLLGDSALYLCASGRQGGYNEQFFGPGTRLTVL.

This clonotype occurred a few times. The chain employs TRBV7-9 and TRBJ1-2; D not certain. V was clipped by 1 base and J by 8 bases, with 8 bases between them. From germline, CDR1 is SEHNR and CDR2 FQNEAQ (reference sequence). The CDR3 consists of 12 residues. The CDR3 reads CASSLGIGGYTF. The CDR3, as DNA: TGTGCCAGCAGCTTAGGGATAGGCGGCTACACCTTC. The full variable domain, completed using reference TRBV7-9 and TRBJ1-2, is DTGVSQNPRHKITKRGQNVTFRCDPISEHNRLYWYRQTLGQGPEFLTYFQNEAQLEKSRLLSDRFSAERPKGSFSTLEIQRTEQGDSAMYLCASSLGIGGYTFGSGTRLTVV.

There are many counts of this clonotype. This chain joins TRBV12-3 or TRBV12-4 and TRBJ2-7; 7 bases agree with TRBD2. The CDR3 spans 14 residues. Germline trimming cut 5 bases from V and 0 bases from J; bases unmatched to any gene: 4. DNA of the CDR3: TGTGCCAGCAGTATCGGGAGGAGCTCCTACGAGCAGTACTTC. It specifies CASSIGRSSYEQYF.

Note on this clonotype: A junction boundary mismatches the germline segment, possibly from a read error. The rearrangement uses TRBV2 and TRBJ1-2, with D unresolved. CDR3 length: 12 residues. Germline V gene sequence: CDR1 SNHLY, CDR2 FYNNEI. The CDR3 DNA reads as TGTGCCGGCAGTGTGGGCGGGTATGGCTACACCTTC. The encoded protein is CAGSVGGYGYTF.

J is TRBJ2-2 and V is TRBV3-1, with TRBD2 as a possible D gene (5 bases). V gave up 4 bases and J gave up 1 base, with 16 bases separating them. CDR3 length equals 17 residues. Germline assignment: CDR1 LGHDT and CDR2 YNNKEL (reference sequence). The CDR3: CASSLLSAGENTGELFF. Here the CDR3 DNA reads TGTGCCAGCAGCCTCTTAAGTGCGGGTGAGAACACCGGGGAGCTGTTTTTT.